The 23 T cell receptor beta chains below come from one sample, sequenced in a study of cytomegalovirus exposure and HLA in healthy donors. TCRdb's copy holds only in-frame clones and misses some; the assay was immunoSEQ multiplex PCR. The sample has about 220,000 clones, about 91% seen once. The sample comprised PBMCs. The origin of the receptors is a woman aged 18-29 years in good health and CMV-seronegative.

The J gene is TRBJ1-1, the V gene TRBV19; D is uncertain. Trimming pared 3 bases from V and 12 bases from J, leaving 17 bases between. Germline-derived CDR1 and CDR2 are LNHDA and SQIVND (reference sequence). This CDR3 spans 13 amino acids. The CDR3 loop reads CASSILGGEVPFF. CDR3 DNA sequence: TGTGCCAGTAGTATTCTGGGCGGGGAGGTACCTTTCTTT.

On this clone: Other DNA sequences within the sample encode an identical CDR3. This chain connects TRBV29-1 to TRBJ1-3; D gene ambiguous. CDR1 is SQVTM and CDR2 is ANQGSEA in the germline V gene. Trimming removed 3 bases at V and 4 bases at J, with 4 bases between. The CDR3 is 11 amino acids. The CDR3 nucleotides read TGCAGCGTTGACAGAGGAAACACCATATATTTT. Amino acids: CSVDRGNTIYF.

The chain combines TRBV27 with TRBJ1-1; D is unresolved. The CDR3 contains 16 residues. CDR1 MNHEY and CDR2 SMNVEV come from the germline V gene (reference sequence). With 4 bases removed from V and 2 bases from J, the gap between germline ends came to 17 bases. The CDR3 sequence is CASSYSQRDANTEAFF. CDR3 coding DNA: TGTGCCAGCAGTTACTCACAGAGAGATGCAAACACTGAAGCTTTCTTT.

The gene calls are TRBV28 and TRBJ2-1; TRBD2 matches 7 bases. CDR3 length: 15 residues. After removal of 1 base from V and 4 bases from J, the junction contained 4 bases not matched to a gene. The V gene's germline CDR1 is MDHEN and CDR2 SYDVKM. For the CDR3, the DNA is TGTGCCAGCAGTTTATTTGGCGGGAGTTACAATGAGCAGTTCTTC. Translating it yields CASSLFGGSYNEQFF.

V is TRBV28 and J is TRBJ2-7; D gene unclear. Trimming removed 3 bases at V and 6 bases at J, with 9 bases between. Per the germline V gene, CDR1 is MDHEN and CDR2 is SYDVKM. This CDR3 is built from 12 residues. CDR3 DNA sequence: TGTGCCAGCAGTTTCAGTGAACGCGAGCAGTACTTC. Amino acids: CASSFSEREQYF.

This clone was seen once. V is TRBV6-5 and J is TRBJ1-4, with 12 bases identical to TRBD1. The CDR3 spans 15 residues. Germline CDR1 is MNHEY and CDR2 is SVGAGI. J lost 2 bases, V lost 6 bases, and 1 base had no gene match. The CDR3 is CASRGQGATNEKLFF. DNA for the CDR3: TGTGCCAGCAGGGGACAGGGGGCCACTAATGAAAAACTGTTTTTT.

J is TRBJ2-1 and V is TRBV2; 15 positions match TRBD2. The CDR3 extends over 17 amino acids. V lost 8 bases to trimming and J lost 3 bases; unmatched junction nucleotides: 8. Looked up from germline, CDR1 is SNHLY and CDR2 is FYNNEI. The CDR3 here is CASLPGLAGGLYNEQFF. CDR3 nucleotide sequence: TGTGCCAGCCTTCCGGGACTAGCGGGAGGACTCTACAATGAGCAGTTCTTC. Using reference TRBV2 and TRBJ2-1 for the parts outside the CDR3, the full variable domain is EPEVTQTPSHQVTQMGQEVILRCVPISNHLYFYWYRQILGQKVEFLVSFYNNEISEKSEIFDDQFSVERPDGSNFTLKIRSTKLEDSAMYFCASLPGLAGGLYNEQFFGPGTRLTVL.

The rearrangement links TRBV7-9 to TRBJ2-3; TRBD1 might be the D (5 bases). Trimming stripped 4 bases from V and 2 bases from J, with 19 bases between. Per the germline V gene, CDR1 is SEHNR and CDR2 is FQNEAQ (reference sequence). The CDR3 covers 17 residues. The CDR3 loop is CASSSLEEAGSTDTQYF. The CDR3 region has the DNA TGTGCCAGCAGCTCCCTCGAAGAAGCAGGGTCCACAGATACGCAGTATTTT.

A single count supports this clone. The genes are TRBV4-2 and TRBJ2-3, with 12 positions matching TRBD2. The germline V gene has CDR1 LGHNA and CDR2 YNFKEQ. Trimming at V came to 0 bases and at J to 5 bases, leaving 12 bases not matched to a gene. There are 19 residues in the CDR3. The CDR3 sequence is CASSQDLVPSGRARDTQYF. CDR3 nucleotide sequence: TGTGCCAGCAGCCAAGATCTGGTACCTAGCGGGAGGGCCAGAGATACGCAGTATTTT.

The CDR3 region has the DNA TGTGCCACCAGCAGAGATCCCCGGAAGACTAGCGGGGACAATGAGCAGTTCTTC. This encodes CATSRDPRKTSGDNEQFF. This chain connects TRBV15 to TRBJ2-1; 11 nucleotides match TRBD2. J lost 5 bases, V lost 0 bases, and 9 bases had no gene match. The CDR3 length is 18 residues. The germline V gene has CDR1 LNHNV and CDR2 YYDKDF (reference sequence). Complete variable domain (other parts from reference TRBV15 and TRBJ2-1): DAMVIQNPRYQVTQFGKPVTLSCSQTLNHNVMYWYQQKSSQAPKLLFHYYDKDFNNEADTPDNFQSRRPNTSFCFLDIRSPGLGDTAMYLCATSRDPRKTSGDNEQFFGPGTRLTVL.

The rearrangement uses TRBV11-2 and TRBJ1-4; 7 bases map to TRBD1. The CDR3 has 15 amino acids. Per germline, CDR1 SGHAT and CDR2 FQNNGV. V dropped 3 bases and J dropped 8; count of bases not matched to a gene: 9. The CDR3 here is CASSFPTGTGEKLFF. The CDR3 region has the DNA TGTGCCAGCAGCTTTCCGACAGGGACTGGGGAAAAACTGTTTTTT.

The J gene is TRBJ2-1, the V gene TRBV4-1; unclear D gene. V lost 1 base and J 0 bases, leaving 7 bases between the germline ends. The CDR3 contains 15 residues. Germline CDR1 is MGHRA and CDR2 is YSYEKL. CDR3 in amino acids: CASSQALSSYNEQFF. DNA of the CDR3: TGCGCCAGCAGCCAAGCGCTAAGCTCCTACAATGAGCAGTTCTTC.

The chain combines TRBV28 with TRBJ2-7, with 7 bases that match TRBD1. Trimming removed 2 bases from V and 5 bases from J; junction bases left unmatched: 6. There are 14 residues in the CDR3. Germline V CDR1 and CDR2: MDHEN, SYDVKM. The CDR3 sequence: CASSLETGFNEQYF. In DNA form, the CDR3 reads TGTGCCAGCAGTTTAGAGACAGGGTTCAACGAGCAGTACTTC.

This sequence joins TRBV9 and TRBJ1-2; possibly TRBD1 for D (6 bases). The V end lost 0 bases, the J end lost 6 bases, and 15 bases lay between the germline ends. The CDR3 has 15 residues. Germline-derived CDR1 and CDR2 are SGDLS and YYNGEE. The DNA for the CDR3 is TGTGCCAGCAGCGTAGAGTGGGACACCACGCATGGCTACACCTTC. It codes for CASSVEWDTTHGYTF.

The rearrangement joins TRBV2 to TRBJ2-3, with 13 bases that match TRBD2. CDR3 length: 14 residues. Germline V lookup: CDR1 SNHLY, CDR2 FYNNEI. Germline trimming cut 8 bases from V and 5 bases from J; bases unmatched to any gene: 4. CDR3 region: CASPGLAGRDTQYF. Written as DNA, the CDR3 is TGTGCCAGCCCGGGACTAGCGGGAAGAGATACGCAGTATTTT.

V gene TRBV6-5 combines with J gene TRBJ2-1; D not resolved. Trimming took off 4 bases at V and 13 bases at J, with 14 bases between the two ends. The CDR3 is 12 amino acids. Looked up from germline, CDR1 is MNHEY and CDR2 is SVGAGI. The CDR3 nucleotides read TGTGCCAGCAGTTCGACTCTGAACGTACAGTTCTTC. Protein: CASSSTLNVQFF.

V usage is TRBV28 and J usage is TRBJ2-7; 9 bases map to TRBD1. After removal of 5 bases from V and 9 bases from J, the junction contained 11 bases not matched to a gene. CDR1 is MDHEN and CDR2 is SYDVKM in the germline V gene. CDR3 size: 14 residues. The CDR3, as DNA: TGTGCCAGCAGTATCCGGGACAGGGTATTGAGGCAGTACTTC. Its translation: CASSIRDRVLRQYF.

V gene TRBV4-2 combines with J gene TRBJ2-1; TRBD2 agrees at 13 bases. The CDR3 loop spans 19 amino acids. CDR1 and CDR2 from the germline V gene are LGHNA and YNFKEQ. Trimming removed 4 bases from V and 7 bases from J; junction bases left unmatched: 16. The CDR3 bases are TGTGCCAGCAGCCGCAACCATTTCGGACTAGCGGGAGTTATAAATGAGCAGTTCTTC. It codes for CASSRNHFGLAGVINEQFF.

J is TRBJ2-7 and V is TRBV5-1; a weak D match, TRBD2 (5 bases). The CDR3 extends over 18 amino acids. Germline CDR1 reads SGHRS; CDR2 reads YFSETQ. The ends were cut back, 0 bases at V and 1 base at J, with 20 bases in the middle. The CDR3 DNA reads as TGCGCCAGCAGCTTGGACACCTTGTCCAGCGGCAATTCCTACGAGCAGTACTTC. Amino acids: CASSLDTLSSGNSYEQYF.

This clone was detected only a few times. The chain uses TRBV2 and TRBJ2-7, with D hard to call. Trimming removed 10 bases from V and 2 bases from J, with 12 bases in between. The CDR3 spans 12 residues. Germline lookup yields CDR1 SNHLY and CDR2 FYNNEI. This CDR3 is CATNSVTYEQYF. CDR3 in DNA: TGTGCCACCAACTCGGTAACCTACGAGCAGTACTTC.

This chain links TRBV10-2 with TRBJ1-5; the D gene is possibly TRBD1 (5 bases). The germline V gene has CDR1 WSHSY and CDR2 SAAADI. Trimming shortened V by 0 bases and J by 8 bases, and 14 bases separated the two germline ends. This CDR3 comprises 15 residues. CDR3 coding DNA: TGCGCCAGCAGTGAGTCAGGGGCGCGGTATGAGCCCCAGCATTTT. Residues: CASSESGARYEPQHF.

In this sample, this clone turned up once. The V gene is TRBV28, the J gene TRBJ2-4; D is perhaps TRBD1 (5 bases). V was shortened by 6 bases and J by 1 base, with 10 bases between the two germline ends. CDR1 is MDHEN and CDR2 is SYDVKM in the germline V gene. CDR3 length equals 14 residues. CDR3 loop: CASRTQGAKNIQYF. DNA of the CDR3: TGTGCCAGCAGGACCCAGGGTGCCAAAAACATTCAGTACTTC.

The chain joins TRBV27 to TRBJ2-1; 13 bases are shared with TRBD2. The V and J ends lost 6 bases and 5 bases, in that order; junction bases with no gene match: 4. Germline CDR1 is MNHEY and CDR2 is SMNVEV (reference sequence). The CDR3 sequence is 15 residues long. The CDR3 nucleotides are TGTGCCAGCAGCCCCGGGACTAGCGGGAACAATGAGCAGTTCTTC. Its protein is CASSPGTSGNNEQFF.